This TCR beta chain was found in a study of T-cell memory formation after mild COVID-19. Study background: TCR clusters were mostly donor specific.

This clonotype appeared a few times. The V gene end was trimmed by 2 bases and the J gene end by 1 base; junction bases not matched to a gene: 4. This CDR3 comprises 15 residues. The germline V gene has CDR1 MNHEY and CDR2 SVGAGI. TCRdb passed the 5' RACE reads through MiXCR, listing each CDR3 protein once. Of a few hundred thousand distinct CDR3 sequences listed, around 16% are singletons. The source of this sequence is a man younger than 35 who had mild COVID-19 (a few samples of this study predate the infection). Cell type and time point are not known. The chain uses TRBV6-5 and TRBJ2-7; 8 nucleotides agree with TRBD1. Sequenced: PBMCs or a T cell subset sorted from them (not recorded which). The CDR3 DNA is TGTGCCAGCAGTTACCGCTGGGACAGGTCCTACGAGCAGTACTTC. Its translation: CASSYRWDRSYEQYF.